This T cell receptor beta chain was recovered during a study of breast tumors, draining lymph nodes, adjacent tissues. Study outcomes and limitations: Tumor T cell lymph node origin was a supported hypothesis, not proven. Tumor repertoires ranked between lymph nodes and nontumor tissue in diversity, with V and J gene preferences.

CDR1 is MDHEN and CDR2 is SYDVKM in the germline V gene. The CDR3 runs to 19 residues. V was clipped by 1 base and J by 0 bases; unmatched bases: 6. One entry per CDR3 protein, called by TCRdb with MiXCR from the multiplex PCR reads. The sample records nearly 200,000 distinct CDR3 sequences, approximately 30% being singletons. Samples came from axillary lymph nodes draining the breast cancer. This clonotype appeared a few times. Its antigen is not known. What was sequenced was axillary lymph node tissue. V is TRBV28 and J is TRBJ2-6, with 10 positions matching TRBD1. This receptor was identified in a female donor with breast cancer. Some clones in this sample may be carry-over from other donors' samples. The CDR3 DNA reads TGTGCCAGCAGTTTATCCCGGACAGGGGGTAGCTCTGGGGCCAACGTCCTGACTTTC. This codes for CASSLSRTGGSSGANVLTF.